This T cell receptor (beta chain) was recovered during a study of shared clonotypes between healthy human individuals. Approximately 30,000 T cell genomes (around 190 ng DNA) went into each sorted-subset replicate. Libraries were prepared by immunoSEQ multiplex PCR; TCRdb keeps only in-frame clonotypes and omits some of them. Of 550,000 to 600,000 clones in the sample, 95% to 98% were seen once. About this clone: The antigen remains unidentified.

Notes on the study in general: Compared with memory subsets, naive subsets generally had larger estimated richness.

CD45RO-negative, CCR7-positively selected cells formed the naive CD8 fraction, excluding terminally differentiated effector memory CD45RA+ cells. Everyone who donated was a Caucasian adult who lived in Nashville, Tennessee. The source is a man under 40 in good health. The sequenced sample consisted of naive CD8+ T cells sorted from blood.

The CDR3: CASSSRYNEQFF. The CDR3 DNA reads as TGTGCCAGCAGCTCCAGATACAATGAGCAGTTCTTC. The rearrangement joins TRBV7-8 to TRBJ2-1; D call uncertain. Germline assignment: CDR1 SGHVS and CDR2 FQNEAQ. This CDR3 comprises 12 residues. Trimming removed 4 bases from V and 4 bases from J, with 5 bases in between.